The 11 T cell receptor beta chains presented below share a single source sample, sequenced in a study of Graves' ophthalmopathy and Graves' hyperthyroidism. TCR beta CDR3 amplification used RNA transcripts. First-round RT-PCR relied on HTBI primers, and a second-round multiplex PCR came next. Via MiXCR, TCRdb re-called the multiplex PCR reads, giving one row per CDR3 protein. The table records around 340,000 distinct CDR3 sequences, about a sixth of them present only once. Specimen: peripheral blood. Receptors originate from an adult man with Graves' ophthalmopathy.

The sample holds many counts of this clonotype. The V call is TRBV6-1, the J call TRBJ2-7; a possible D gene is TRBD1 (6 bases). The ends were cut back, 5 bases at V and 12 bases at J, with 20 bases in the middle. There are 13 residues in the CDR3. CDR1 and CDR2 from the germline V gene are MNHNS and SASEGT. Written as DNA, the CDR3 is TGTGCCAGCAGTCCCGGGACAAGTCGGGCAGGGTACTTC. It yields the protein CASSPGTSRAGYF.

The chain uses TRBV6-1 and TRBJ1-6, with D possibly TRBD1 on 6 matching bases. The CDR3 has 12 amino acids. Germline assignment: CDR1 MNHNS and CDR2 SASEGT. V was clipped by 7 bases and J by 11 bases, with 12 bases between them. Written as DNA, the CDR3 is TGTGCCAGCATCGGCAGGGGCGCACCCCTCCACTTT. Its protein is CASIGRGAPLHF.

This clonotype was detected ten times or more. This chain links TRBV15 with TRBJ1-5; no definite D call. Germline CDR1 reads LNHNV; CDR2 reads YYDKDF (reference sequence). The CDR3 sequence is 13 residues long. Trimming took off 5 bases at V and 7 bases at J, with 12 bases between the two ends. This chain's CDR3 is CATSVVGGQPQHF. In DNA form, the CDR3 reads TGTGCCACCAGCGTGGTAGGCGGACAGCCCCAGCATTTT.

This clonotype showed up many times. This sequence joins TRBV4-1 and TRBJ2-2, with D possibly matching TRBD2 (5 bases). V was pared by 6 bases and J by 7 bases, with 12 bases between. Per germline, CDR1 MGHRA and CDR2 YSYEKL. The CDR3 is 13 amino acids. In DNA, the CDR3 is TGCGCCAGCAGGCTCGAGGGCCACGGGGAGCTGTTTTTT. Amino acid sequence: CASRLEGHGELFF.

This clonotype showed up just a few times. This chain joins TRBV3-1 and TRBJ1-3, with TRBD1 matching over 8 bases. This CDR3 comprises 15 residues. With V trimmed by 5 bases and J by 6 bases, 9 bases remained unmatched. The germline CDR1 and CDR2 sequences are LGHDT and YNNKEL (reference sequence). The CDR3 loop reads CASSEYQTGENTIYF. CDR3 sequence (DNA): TGTGCCAGCAGCGAGTATCAGACAGGGGAAAACACCATATATTTT.

This clonotype came up many times. The rearrangement uses TRBV30 and TRBJ1-5; D is ambiguous. The CDR3 extends over 16 amino acids. CDR1 is GTSNPN and CDR2 is SVGIG in the germline V gene (reference sequence). V gave up 0 bases and J gave up 1 base, with 13 bases separating them. The CDR3 protein is CAWSVQGRRSNQPQHF. The DNA of the CDR3 is TGTGCCTGGAGTGTACAAGGCAGGAGAAGCAATCAGCCCCAGCATTTT.

This clonotype appeared many times. The chain's CDR3 is CASSLRSGQETQYF. The CDR3 coding sequence is TGTGCCAGCAGCTTACGTTCAGGCCAAGAGACCCAGTACTTC. This chain links TRBV7-8 with TRBJ2-5; D ambiguous. Germline CDR1 SGHVS, CDR2 FQNEAQ. V lost 2 bases to trimming and J lost 1 base, with 8 bases between them. CDR3 length equals 14 residues.

In this sample, this clonotype turned up many times. V gene TRBV11-2 combines with J gene TRBJ1-1; tentative D call: TRBD1 (6 bases). The CDR3 is 15 amino acids. V lost 5 bases to trimming and J lost 1 base, with 14 bases between them. The germline gives CDR1 SGHAT, CDR2 FQNNGV. The CDR3 sequence is CASSPRTERNTEAFF. The CDR3 DNA follows: TGTGCCAGCAGCCCCCGGACAGAGAGGAACACTGAAGCTTTCTTT.

This clonotype was seen at least ten times. The chain joins TRBV14 to TRBJ2-7, with 13 positions matching TRBD2. The J segment lost 4 bases and the V segment lost 4 bases, leaving 4 bases of the junction unmatched. Germline V gene sequence: CDR1 SGHDN, CDR2 FVKESK. The CDR3 is 15 residues long. The CDR3 DNA sequence: TGTGCCAGCAGCCGACTAGCGGGGGGAAGGTACGAGCAGTACTTC. Protein product: CASSRLAGGRYEQYF.

This clonotype showed up many times. The V and J genes are TRBV7-2 and TRBJ2-7; possibly TRBD2 for D (5 bases). Per the germline V gene, CDR1 is SGHTA and CDR2 is FQGNSA. The CDR3 is 14 residues long. Trimming pared 5 bases from V and 6 bases from J, leaving 17 bases between. CDR3 amino acids: CASSPPGGSREQYF. For the CDR3, the DNA is TGTGCCAGCAGCCCACCTGGAGGTAGCCGCGAGCAGTACTTC.

This clonotype was seen at least ten times. The chain couples TRBV7-2 to TRBJ1-2; perhaps TRBD1 as D (6 bases). Deletions cut 4 bases from V and 8 bases from J, with 23 bases between. Germline loops: CDR1 SGHTA, CDR2 FQGNSA. This CDR3 contains 16 residues. CDR3 protein: CASSSGTTAEMWGYTF. The CDR3 region has the DNA TGTGCCAGCAGCTCCGGGACAACCGCCGAGATGTGGGGCTACACCTTC.